The 28 T cell receptor beta chains presented below share a single source sample, sequenced in a study of blood T cell repertoires in COVID-19 (dated by TCRdb to about 2020). The method behind the library was the immunoSEQ multiplex PCR assay. TCRdb took over this immuneACCESS table, retaining in-frame rearrangements with V and J assigned. Such tables are incomplete; in checked studies, under half of the missing clones stem from an unresolved V gene, and the remainder is unexplained. This sample holds about 340,000 clones; under 95% were observed only once. 18% of the sample lies in the top ten. Material: PBMCs or T cells enriched from blood (not recorded which). The receptors were sampled from a woman in her 30s who had recovered from COVID-19.

This rearrangement joins TRBV2 to TRBJ2-4; perhaps TRBD2 as D (6 bases). Trimming removed 4 bases at V and 0 bases at J, with 7 bases between. This CDR3 contains 14 residues. Germline V gene lookup returns CDR1 SNHLY and CDR2 FYNNEI. The CDR3 protein is CASSAGGAKNIQYF. CDR3 sequence (DNA): TGTGCCAGCAGTGCCGGGGGAGCCAAAAACATTCAGTACTTC. Complete variable domain (other parts from reference TRBV2 and TRBJ2-4): EPEVTQTPSHQVTQMGQEVILRCVPISNHLYFYWYRQILGQKVEFLVSFYNNEISEKSEIFDDQFSVERPDGSNFTLKIRSTKLEDSAMYFCASSAGGAKNIQYFGAGTRLSVL.

This chain links TRBV7-3 with TRBJ2-2; TRBD1 matches at 8 bases. The CDR3 is 17 residues long. CDR1 is SGHTA, CDR2 FQGTGA, per germline. V lost 0 bases, J lost 1 base, and 4 bases stayed unmatched. CDR3 sequence: CASSLTGDRLNTGELFF. CDR3 sequence (DNA): TGTGCCAGCAGCTTAACGGGGGACAGGCTGAACACCGGGGAGCTGTTTTTT.

V gene TRBV19 combines with J gene TRBJ1-4; 10 nucleotides match TRBD1. CDR1 and CDR2 from the germline V gene are LNHDA and SQIVND (reference sequence). Trimming cost V 7 bases and J 8 bases; bases outside gene matches: 7. The CDR3 loop spans 14 amino acids. The CDR3 loop reads CASTTTGGDEKLFF. The CDR3 nucleotides read TGTGCCAGTACTACGACAGGGGGCGACGAAAAACTGTTTTTT.

The V and J genes are TRBV2 and TRBJ2-2; 8 nucleotides match TRBD1. The CDR3 contains 15 residues. Germline trimming cut 6 bases from V and 8 bases from J; bases unmatched to any gene: 11. Germline CDR1 reads SNHLY; CDR2 reads FYNNEI. The CDR3 DNA follows: TGTGCCAGCAGCTTGGGACAGGCAAGGCCAGGGGAGCTGTTTTTT. It yields the protein CASSLGQARPGELFF.

The chain couples TRBV5-1 to TRBJ1-6; 8 bases align to TRBD1. CDR1 and CDR2 (germline): SGHRS, YFSETQ. The V gene end was trimmed by 3 bases and the J gene end by 5 bases; junction bases not matched to a gene: 4. The CDR3 length is 15 residues. CDR3 DNA: TGCGCCAGCAGCTCCGGACAGGGAAATAATTCACCCCTCCACTTT. Translated, it gives CASSSGQGNNSPLHF.

The gene calls are TRBV18 and TRBJ1-5; D is unresolved. Trimming left V 3 bases short and J 0 bases short, with 9 bases between. Germline V gene data show CDR1 as KGHSH and CDR2 as LQKENI. This CDR3 has 15 residues. The DNA of the CDR3 is TGTGCCAGCTCACCTGTTCGGTATAGCAATCAGCCCCAGCATTTT. It yields the protein CASSPVRYSNQPQHF.

The rearrangement uses TRBV4-2 and TRBJ1-2; D unresolved. The CDR3 contains 14 residues. Deletions cut 0 bases from V and 8 bases from J, with 13 bases between. Per the germline V gene, CDR1 is LGHNA and CDR2 is YNFKEQ. Here the CDR3 reads CASSQEEGSVGYTF. The CDR3 bases are TGTGCCAGCAGCCAAGAAGAGGGCTCGGTAGGCTACACCTTC.

This chain links TRBV6-2 or TRBV6-3 with TRBJ1-6, with no clear D. The CDR3 has 11 residues. The germline V gene encodes CDR1 MNHEY and CDR2 SVGEGT. V gave up 6 bases and J gave up 14 bases, with 11 bases separating them. Here the CDR3 DNA reads TGTGCCAGCAGCCCACGAGGCGCCCTCCACTTT. The encoded protein is CASSPRGALHF.

The chain is built from TRBV5-1 and TRBJ2-1; possible D gene TRBD1, 5 bases. Germline CDR1 reads SGHRS; CDR2 reads YFSETQ. V was shortened by 0 bases and J by 10 bases, with 11 bases between the two germline ends. The CDR3 length is 13 residues. The CDR3 region is CASSLEGAGEQFF. The CDR3 nucleotides are TGCGCCAGCAGCTTGGAAGGGGCAGGCGAGCAGTTCTTC. The complete variable domain, with remaining parts taken from reference TRBV5-1 and TRBJ2-1, reads KAGVTQTPRYLIKTRGQQVTLSCSPISGHRSVSWYQQTPGQGLQFLFEYFSETQRNKGNFPGRFSGRQFSNSRSEMNVSTLELGDSALYLCASSLEGAGEQFFGPGTRLTVL.

The CDR3 nucleotides read TGTGCCAGCAGTGAATCGAGGATTAGCAATCAGCCCCAGCATTTT. Translating gives CASSESRISNQPQHF. The J gene is TRBJ1-5, the V gene TRBV25-1; no clear D gene. The CDR3 is 15 residues long. CDR1 is MGHDK, CDR2 SYGVNS, per germline. V lost 1 base and J lost 0, with 7 bases in between.

The rearrangement links TRBV27 to TRBJ2-7, with 9 bases matching TRBD1. The trim removed 3 bases at V and 5 bases at J, leaving 8 bases unmatched. The germline CDR1 and CDR2 sequences are MNHEY and SMNVEV (reference sequence). The CDR3 consists of 15 residues. The CDR3 reads CASSLVGQGLNEQYF. Written as DNA, the CDR3 is TGTGCCAGCAGTTTGGTGGGACAGGGACTGAACGAGCAGTACTTC.

The chain couples TRBV18 to TRBJ2-7; 7 nucleotides line up with TRBD2. The CDR3 contains 14 residues. V lost 3 bases and J lost 2; bases outside the gene matches: 4. Per the germline V gene, CDR1 is KGHSH and CDR2 is LQKENI. CDR3 coding DNA: TGTGCCAGCTCACCTTGGGGGGGAACCTACGAGCAGTACTTC. Translated: CASSPWGGTYEQYF.

This chain's CDR3 is CASSLYGQGNEQFF. The DNA for the CDR3 is TGTGCCAGCAGTTTATATGGTCAGGGGAATGAGCAGTTCTTC. The rearrangement joins TRBV28 to TRBJ2-1, with D maybe TRBD1 (6 bases). CDR1 and CDR2 (germline): MDHEN, SYDVKM. V was shortened by 1 base and J by 7 bases, with 11 bases between the two germline ends. The CDR3 extends over 14 amino acids. Drawing the rest from reference TRBV28 and TRBJ2-1, the complete variable domain is DVKVTQSSRYLVKRTGEKVFLECVQDMDHENMFWYRQDPGLGLRLIYFSYDVKMKEKGDIPEGYSVSREKKERFSLILESASTNQTSMYLCASSLYGQGNEQFFGPGTRLTVL.

The chain recombines TRBV28 with TRBJ1-2; TRBD1 agrees at 9 bases. Trimming cost V 4 bases and J 6 bases; bases outside gene matches: 24. CDR1 and CDR2 from the germline V gene are MDHEN and SYDVKM. CDR3 size: 20 residues. This CDR3 is CASSSPYEPGQGIGTDGYTF. CDR3 DNA: TGTGCCAGCAGTTCCCCGTACGAACCGGGACAGGGAATCGGTACGGATGGCTACACCTTC.

This clone is a singleton in its sample. The J gene is TRBJ1-2, the V gene TRBV30, with 8 bases aligning to TRBD1. The CDR3 length is 13 residues. CDR1 is GTSNPN, CDR2 SVGIG, per germline (reference sequence). V was pared by 4 bases and J by 6 bases, with 7 bases of the junction left unmatched. The CDR3 sequence: CAWTLTGVDGYTF. The DNA of the CDR3 is TGTGCCTGGACCCTGACAGGGGTGGATGGCTACACCTTC.

J is TRBJ1-2 and V is TRBV9, with TRBD1 as a possible D gene (6 bases). The CDR3 runs 12 residues. Germline-derived CDR1 and CDR2 are SGDLS and YYNGEE. Between the trimmed V and J ends, which lost 3 bases and 6 bases, there was a span of 9 bases. CDR3 in amino acids: CASSGTANGYTF. Here the CDR3 DNA reads TGTGCCAGCAGCGGGACAGCGAATGGCTACACCTTC.

The chain uses TRBV27 and TRBJ2-7; 7 nucleotides match TRBD1. The V gene end was trimmed by 5 bases and the J gene end by 3 bases; junction bases not matched to a gene: 7. CDR1 and CDR2 from the germline V gene are MNHEY and SMNVEV (reference sequence). The CDR3 length is 14 residues. The CDR3 spells CASSEGQAIYEQYF. The CDR3 bases are TGTGCCAGCAGTGAAGGACAGGCGATCTACGAGCAGTACTTC.

The chain joins TRBV7-3 to TRBJ2-1, with TRBD1 matching 8 bases. The CDR3 is made up of 15 amino acids. Germline assignment: CDR1 SGHTA and CDR2 FQGTGA. The J segment lost 3 bases and the V segment lost 5 bases, leaving 6 bases of the junction unmatched. The DNA for the CDR3 is TGTGCCAGCAGCCCCCCCGGACAGGGCTACAATGAGCAGTTCTTC. This gives the protein CASSPPGQGYNEQFF.

The CDR3 coding sequence is TGTGCCAGTAGTATCGGGGACAGGGGCGCCCCTGAAGCTTTCTTT. This sequence encodes CASSIGDRGAPEAFF. The chain is built from TRBV19 and TRBJ1-1; 10 bases match TRBD1. This CDR3 has 15 amino acids. The V gene's germline CDR1 is LNHDA and CDR2 SQIVND (reference sequence). V gave up 3 bases and J gave up 6 bases; unmatched junction bases: 7.

The chain links TRBV27 to TRBJ2-7; a possible D gene is TRBD2 (6 bases). The CDR3 is 15 amino acids. Germline-derived CDR1 and CDR2 are MNHEY and SMNVEV (reference sequence). Trimming removed 8 bases from V and 6 bases from J, with 23 bases in between. CDR3 nucleotides: TGTGCCAGCGCTCATCAGGCCGGGACTGGGCTCGAGCAGTACTTC. Its protein product is CASAHQAGTGLEQYF.

This clone was observed a single time. The chain combines TRBV2 with TRBJ1-5; the D gene is possibly TRBD1 (5 bases). The germline V gene encodes CDR1 SNHLY and CDR2 FYNNEI. V dropped 5 bases and J dropped 0 bases, with 17 bases sitting between them. This CDR3 comprises 17 residues. CDR3 coding DNA: TGTGCCAGCAGTTTGGAGGGACCAAGACTTAGCAATCAGCCCCAGCATTTT. Protein: CASSLEGPRLSNQPQHF.

The chain has TRBV24-1 and TRBJ2-1, with D possibly TRBD1 on 5 matching bases. The CDR3 has 17 residues. The germline V gene has CDR1 KGHDR and CDR2 SFDVKD. V was pared by 0 bases and J by 0 bases, with 11 bases between. CDR3: CATSDLPQAGSYNEQFF. In DNA, the CDR3 is TGTGCCACCAGTGATTTGCCACAGGCTGGCTCCTACAATGAGCAGTTCTTC.

CDR3 bases: TGTGCCAGCACCGGGAAGGAGGATCAGCCCCAGCATTTT. Its translation is CASTGKEDQPQHF. V gene TRBV6-5 combines with J gene TRBJ1-5; unclear D gene. Trimming left V 7 bases short and J 5 bases short, with 12 bases between. This CDR3 region has 13 residues. The germline CDR1 and CDR2 sequences are MNHEY and SVGAGI.

The rearrangement links TRBV10-3 to TRBJ2-1, with 15 bases that match TRBD2. J gave up 8 bases and V 2 bases, and 10 bases lay outside the gene matches. Germline CDR1 reads ENHRY; CDR2 reads SYGVKD. The CDR3 extends over 18 amino acids. This CDR3 is CAISEGTSGGLWDDEQFF. The CDR3 DNA is TGTGCCATCAGTGAGGGGACTAGCGGGGGGCTCTGGGACGATGAGCAGTTCTTC.

The chain uses TRBV18 and TRBJ2-7; TRBD1 agrees at 11 bases. The germline gives CDR1 KGHSH, CDR2 LQKENI. The ends lost 4 bases at V and 6 bases at J; junction bases unmatched: 5. The CDR3 covers 14 residues. CDR3 DNA sequence: TGTGCCAGCTCACAGGGACAGGGGGTCGTCGAGCAGTACTTC. Encoded protein: CASSQGQGVVEQYF.

This clone showed up just once. The chain is built from TRBV7-2 and TRBJ1-1, with D hard to call. The CDR3 covers 15 residues. Germline CDR1 reads SGHTA; CDR2 reads FQGNSA. Trimming took off 0 bases at V and 0 bases at J, with 8 bases between the two ends. CDR3 protein: CASSLASGVNTEAFF. The DNA of the CDR3 is TGTGCCAGCAGCTTAGCGAGCGGGGTGAACACTGAAGCTTTCTTT.

The gene calls are TRBV5-4 and TRBJ1-2; maybe TRBD1 (6 bases). Germline assignment: CDR1 SGHNT and CDR2 YYREEE (reference sequence). The CDR3 spans 14 residues. V dropped 4 bases and J dropped 5 bases, with 15 bases sitting between them. The CDR3 protein is CASSTSGTKYGYTF. CDR3 in DNA: TGTGCCAGCAGCACCTCCGGGACAAAGTATGGCTACACCTTC.

The chain employs TRBV28 and TRBJ2-3, with TRBD1 identical over 9 bases. The CDR3 spans 13 residues. CDR1 MDHEN and CDR2 SYDVKM come from the germline V gene. V lost 6 bases to trimming and J lost 14 bases; unmatched junction nucleotides: 12. The CDR3 bases are TGTGCCAGCAGATTCCAACCGGGACAGGGACTGTATTTT. Its protein product is CASRFQPGQGLYF.